This T cell receptor (beta chain) is drawn from a study of identical twins. Study results and limitations: The models gave estimates that fell short of the out-of-frame TCR alpha sharing seen in monozygotic twins.

TCRdb itself ran the 5' RACE reads through MiXCR, one entry per CDR3 protein. This sample has about 470,000 distinct CDR3 sequences, with roughly 26% found just once. Worth noting for this clonotype: Its antigen is still unknown.

CDR1 and CDR2 from the germline V gene are DFQATT and SNEGSKA (reference sequence). The CDR3 consists of 14 residues. Trimming pared 3 bases from V and 3 bases from J, leaving 15 bases between. These same data were also listed under a study on T cells expressing NK-cell markers. That report notes: Seven of eight sequenced donors tested HCMV-seropositive; one tested seronegative. An anti-gamma-delta TCR antibody restricted sorting to alpha-beta TCR T cells in several experiments. Similarly, these clonotypes led the CD3+CD56-NKG2C+ fraction as well in several donors.

The chain couples TRBV20-1 to TRBJ2-7; D ambiguous. Source material: CD4+ T cells sorted from blood. This TCR was recovered from a woman younger than 35 in good health. The CDR3: CSASYSRKDYEQYF. CDR3 nucleotide sequence: TGCAGTGCTAGTTACTCCCGAAAAGACTACGAGCAGTACTTC.